Shown below are 20 T cell receptor beta chains from a single sample sequenced in a study of blood T cells in healthy people across ages. A J-beta primer mix and a sample-barcoded 5' primer were used in a second PCR of about 7 to 12 cycles. TCRdb processed the 5' RACE reads anew with MiXCR; each CDR3 protein has one entry. Among 1.5 million to 2 million distinct CDR3 sequences, over 25% were seen once, and the ten largest hold roughly 8%. The source material was blood. Receptors originate from a woman under 40 in good health.

V gene TRBV2 combines with J gene TRBJ1-5, with D possibly being TRBD1 (5 bases). This CDR3 is 13 amino acids long. Germline V gene data show CDR1 as SNHLY and CDR2 as FYNNEI. The V and J ends lost 10 bases and 2 bases respectively, with 12 bases between them. The CDR3 coding sequence is TGTGCCACTGACAGCTCGGGCAATCAGCCCCAGCATTTT. Translating gives CATDSSGNQPQHF.

This rearrangement joins TRBV15 to TRBJ1-4; D is possibly TRBD1 (5 bases). The CDR3 spans 15 residues. Germline assignment: CDR1 LNHNV and CDR2 YYDKDF (reference sequence). V shed 0 bases and J shed 12 bases, with 17 bases lying between them. The CDR3 spells CATSREATVLEELFF. The CDR3 nucleotides read TGTGCCACCAGCAGAGAAGCGACAGTCCTCGAAGAACTGTTTTTT.

The chain uses TRBV28 and TRBJ2-3; unclear D gene. The CDR3 is 13 residues long. With 3 bases removed from V and 0 bases from J, the gap between germline ends came to 4 bases. Germline CDR1 MDHEN, CDR2 SYDVKM. CDR3 amino acids: CASSFKSTDTQYF. The CDR3 DNA sequence: TGTGCCAGCAGTTTCAAAAGCACAGATACGCAGTATTTT.

The sample holds a few counts of this clonotype. The chain employs TRBV9 and TRBJ1-2, with D maybe TRBD1 (5 bases). V was pared by 4 bases and J by 0 bases, with 13 bases between. CDR1 is SGDLS and CDR2 is YYNGEE in the germline V gene. This CDR3 spans 15 amino acids. The CDR3, as DNA: TGTGCCAGCAGCCCCCGGGACGAAACTAACTATGGCTACACCTTC. Amino acids: CASSPRDETNYGYTF.

This clonotype was seen a handful of times. The J gene is TRBJ1-5, the V gene TRBV20-1; the match to TRBD1 covers 8 bases. CDR3 size: 15 residues. Per germline, CDR1 DFQATT and CDR2 SNEGSKA (reference sequence). Unmatched junction bases numbered 7, after V lost 0 bases and J lost 6 bases. CDR3 nucleotides: TGCAGTGCTAGAGATCAGGGGGCAGGCGGTCAGCCCCAGCATTTT. It yields the protein CSARDQGAGGQPQHF.

In its sample, this clonotype was seen a few times. The chain employs TRBV30 and TRBJ1-5; D remains ambiguous. The CDR3 spans 13 residues. Germline CDR1 and CDR2: GTSNPN and SVGIG (reference sequence). V gave up 1 base and J gave up 4 bases, with 8 bases separating them. The CDR3 loop reads CAWSERRNQPQHF. CDR3 nucleotide sequence: TGTGCCTGGAGTGAACGGAGGAATCAGCCCCAGCATTTT.

Of note for this clonotype: This may come from a read error, since a much larger clone is one base off. This chain uses TRBV27 with TRBJ1-2; 10 bases agree with TRBD1. Germline lookup yields CDR1 MNHEY and CDR2 SMNVEV (reference sequence). The CDR3 is 12 amino acids. CDR3 residues: CVSRGTGEGYTF. CDR3 in DNA: TGTGTCAGCCGCGGGACAGGGGAGGGCTACACCTTC.

The chain employs TRBV7-9 and TRBJ1-2, with TRBD1 as a possible D gene (6 bases). The CDR3 runs to 11 residues. The germline V gene has CDR1 SEHNR and CDR2 FQNEAQ (reference sequence). Trimming shortened V by 8 bases and J by 7 bases, and 11 bases separated the two germline ends. This chain's CDR3 is CASQGSGGYTF. In DNA form, the CDR3 reads TGTGCCAGCCAGGGGTCGGGTGGCTACACCTTC.

The gene calls are TRBV10-3 and TRBJ1-5; 7 nucleotides line up with TRBD1. The ends lost 3 bases at V and 5 bases at J; junction bases unmatched: 4. This CDR3 has 14 residues. Looked up from germline, CDR1 is ENHRY and CDR2 is SYGVKD. The CDR3 protein is CAISERGGDQPQHF. In nucleotides, the CDR3 is TGTGCCATCAGTGAACGAGGGGGCGATCAGCCCCAGCATTTT.

This clonotype was seen a handful of times. The V call is TRBV28, the J call TRBJ2-4; TRBD1 matches 11 bases. V was pared by 5 bases and J by 0 bases, with 6 bases of the junction left unmatched. This CDR3 contains 17 residues. Germline CDR1 is MDHEN and CDR2 is SYDVKM. Written as DNA, the CDR3 is TGTGCCAGCAGTACGAGGGGACAGGGGGTAGCCAAAAACATTCAGTACTTC. Translating gives CASSTRGQGVAKNIQYF. Supplemented by reference TRBV28 and TRBJ2-4, the full variable domain reads DVKVTQSSRYLVKRTGEKVFLECVQDMDHENMFWYRQDPGLGLRLIYFSYDVKMKEKGDIPEGYSVSREKKERFSLILESASTNQTSMYLCASSTRGQGVAKNIQYFGAGTRLSVL.

The chain carries TRBV27 and TRBJ1-5; TRBD1 aligns across 7 bases. V shed 6 bases and J 5 bases; nucleotides not matched to a gene: 7. Germline values: CDR1 MNHEY, CDR2 SMNVEV (reference sequence). The CDR3 extends over 14 amino acids. The DNA of the CDR3 is TGTGCCAGCAGAGGGGACAGCGATTATCAGCCCCAGCATTTT. As protein: CASRGDSDYQPQHF.

This clonotype was detected a few times. The chain recombines TRBV3-1 with TRBJ2-6, with D hard to call. This CDR3 has 19 residues. Germline lookup yields CDR1 LGHDT and CDR2 YNNKEL (reference sequence). Trimming removed 3 bases from V and 0 bases from J, with 18 bases in between. The CDR3 reads CASSHFPNPQLSGANVLTF. Here the CDR3 DNA reads TGTGCCAGCAGCCACTTTCCAAACCCTCAACTCTCTGGGGCCAACGTCCTGACTTTC.

The V and J genes are TRBV20-1 and TRBJ2-1; possible D gene TRBD2, 6 bases. The length of the CDR3 is 15 residues. Looked up from germline, CDR1 is DFQATT and CDR2 is SNEGSKA (reference sequence). V dropped 1 base and J dropped 10 bases, with 20 bases sitting between them. The CDR3 DNA is TGCAGTGCTAGAGGACAGCCCGGCACACGGGGGGAGCAGTTCTTC. Translation: CSARGQPGTRGEQFF.

The chain links TRBV20-1 to TRBJ1-5; a weak D match, TRBD1 (6 bases). The V gene lost 6 bases and the J gene lost 5 bases, with 20 bases spanning the gap. CDR1 and CDR2 (germline): DFQATT, SNEGSKA (reference sequence). The CDR3 loop spans 15 amino acids. CDR3 sequence: CSAPLPGQPHQPQHF. The CDR3 DNA reads TGCAGTGCGCCTTTGCCCGGACAGCCCCATCAGCCCCAGCATTTT.

The chain recombines TRBV3-1 with TRBJ1-1; D not certain. From germline, CDR1 is LGHDT and CDR2 YNNKEL (reference sequence). V was cut by 4 bases and J by 1 base, with 10 bases left in between. The CDR3 is 14 residues long. This CDR3 is CASSRALPNTEAFF. For the CDR3, the DNA is TGTGCCAGCAGCCGGGCCCTCCCGAACACTGAAGCTTTCTTT.

The genes are TRBV5-1 and TRBJ1-5, with 7 nucleotides matching TRBD1. Trimming at V came to 3 bases and at J to 3 bases, leaving 6 bases not matched to a gene. The CDR3 sequence is 15 residues long. Germline V lookup: CDR1 SGHRS, CDR2 YFSETQ. The CDR3 spells CASSSTGDLNQPQHF. The CDR3 coding sequence is TGCGCCAGCAGCTCAACAGGGGACCTCAATCAGCCCCAGCATTTT.

The genes are TRBV20-1 and TRBJ1-4; maybe TRBD1 (5 bases). CDR1 is DFQATT and CDR2 is SNEGSKA in the germline V gene (reference sequence). The CDR3 contains 15 residues. Trimming pared 5 bases from V and 8 bases from J, leaving 21 bases between. The CDR3 bases are TGCAGTGCTCCGAGCCCAGGGTGGATAGGGGAAAAACTGTTTTTT. Encoded protein: CSAPSPGWIGEKLFF.

As for this clonotype: Since a much larger clone is just one base distant, this may be a read error. The chain combines TRBV28 with TRBJ1-2, with 9 bases matching TRBD1. CDR3 size: 15 residues. Germline assignment: CDR1 MDHEN and CDR2 SYDVKM. The CDR3 sequence: CASSQQGAIPYDYTF. Written as DNA, the CDR3 is TGTGCCAGCAGTCAACAGGGGGCGATTCCCTATGACTACACCTTC.

This clonotype showed up just a few times. The V gene is TRBV29-1, the J gene TRBJ2-1; D may correspond to TRBD1 or TRBD2 (5 bases each). The CDR3 spans 12 residues. V lost 6 bases and J 15 bases, leaving 21 bases between the germline ends. The germline V gene encodes CDR1 SQVTM and CDR2 ANQGSEA. CDR3 sequence reads: CSVEYTGGGRFF. CDR3 bases: TGCAGCGTCGAGTATACAGGAGGCGGGCGGTTCTTC.

In its sample, this clonotype was seen many times. The chain employs TRBV28 and TRBJ2-7, with 7 bases lining up with TRBD2. The DNA end is more similar to TRBJ2-5, so the J call may be wrong. Germline CDR1 MDHEN, CDR2 SYDVKM. This CDR3 has 14 residues. Written as DNA, the CDR3 is TGTGCCAGCAGTTTGGTAGGACTAGAGAAGACCCAGTACTTC. Encoded protein: CASSLVGLEKTQYF.